The present T cell receptor (beta chain) was sequenced within a study of naive and memory T cell subsets. V was clipped by 4 bases and J by 1 base; unmatched bases: 7. Germline values: CDR1 SGDLS, CDR2 YYNGEE. The CDR3 contains 16 residues. The SP2 primer and nested alpha and beta constant region primers amplified ligated cDNA in four rounds. For blood and skin samples, reverse transcription used TCR alpha and beta constant primers. TCRdb processed the 5' RACE reads anew with MiXCR; each CDR3 protein has one entry. The sample lists roughly 48,000 distinct CDR3 sequences; 4.7% were seen once. This clonotype showed up many times. An oligonucleotide containing a UMI was ligated to the 3' end of TCR cDNA.

The TCR sequence derives from a female donor in good health. V is TRBV9 and J is TRBJ1-3; 8 bases are shared with TRBD1. The DNA of the CDR3 is TGTGCCAGCAGCTTCCGGACAGGGATGTCTGGAAACACCATATATTTT. Translated: CASSFRTGMSGNTIYF.